This TCR beta chain originates from a study of T cells in Graves' hyperthyroidism and ophthalmopathy. On the study more broadly: At initial diagnosis, before any treatment had begun, peripheral blood was obtained.

This clonotype was recorded many times. Ophthalmopathy patients showed a Clinical Activity Score of at least 3, NOSPECS grade of at least 4 and duration under 3 months. The CDR3 length is 14 residues. The germline V gene has CDR1 LNHDA and CDR2 SQIVND (reference sequence). V was pared by 6 bases and J by 2 bases, with 11 bases between. The CDR3 regions of TCR beta were amplified from RNA transcripts. HTBI primers drove first-round RT-PCR of the TCR CDR3. From the multiplex PCR reads, TCRdb called clonotypes with MiXCR, one entry per CDR3 protein. The data contain about 520,000 distinct CDR3 sequences, about 24% of them singletons.

The receptor comes from a woman aged 25 to 39 with Graves' ophthalmopathy. The chain couples TRBV19 to TRBJ2-4, with D tentatively TRBD1 or TRBD2 (6 bases each). The specimen was blood. CDR3 in DNA: TGTGCCAGTAGAGCTCGGGGGCCCAAAAACATTCAGTACTTC. This encodes CASRARGPKNIQYF.